Listed below are T cell receptor beta chains from one sample, sequenced in a study of CD8+ T cells in alopecia areata. TCRdb's copy holds only in-frame clones and misses some; the assay was immunoSEQ multiplex PCR. The sample yields about 160,000 clones, around 86% seen once. This material consisted of CD8+ T cells sorted from blood, taken at week 0. All receptors come from a human donor with alopecia areata. Both conserved end residues are part of each CDR3. Fields, in order: J gene, V gene, CDR3 protein.

TRBJ1-5 TRBV5-6 CASSVARGQGGYQPQHF
TRBJ2-1 TRBV5-6 CASSWRQYNEQFF
TRBJ2-5 TRBV7-2 CASSWTSGIQETQYF
TRBJ1-1 TRBV7-9 CASTPVQGANTEAFF
TRBJ2-6 TRBV6-5 CASVDRLSGANVLTF
TRBJ2-3 TRBV27 CASSPLDTASSTDTQYF
TRBJ2-1 TRBV4-1 CASSQDNLAEQFF
TRBJ2-1 TRBV6-1 CASSERDEQFF
TRBJ2-1 TRBV29-1 CSVEPGTSPYNEQFF
TRBJ2-7 TRBV9 CASSVGPGEWSPGGYEQYF
TRBJ2-3 TRBV19 CASSTLPVDTQYF
TRBJ2-5 TRBV29-1 CSVEGGPTGLLETQYF
TRBJ2-4 TRBV6-1 CASSASIPGTEAKNIQYF
TRBJ2-3 TRBV6-5 CASNPGQGGDTQYF
TRBJ2-1 TRBV30 CASSSTGAEQFF
TRBJ2-1 TRBV5-1 CASSLPGVEQFF
TRBJ2-7 TRBV29-1 CSVEDPERGRTYEQYF
TRBJ1-1 TRBV29-1 CSVEPGDTEAFF
TRBJ2-1 TRBV6-5 CASSLGVNEQFF
TRBJ2-5 TRBV11-1 CASSLVGDRGQETQYF
TRBJ2-1 TRBV10-3 CAISVPGLRGEQFF
TRBJ2-6 TRBV11-2 CASSLRTGQISGANVLTF
TRBJ2-3 TRBV5-1 CASSLEARINTDTQYF
TRBJ1-1 TRBV10-3 CAISEGTLNAFF
TRBJ2-6 TRBV2 CASSDDGTGTSSGANVLTF
TRBJ2-4 TRBV5-4 CASSLGRGLAKNIQYF
TRBJ2-1 TRBV7-6 CASSSDGGSNEQFF
TRBJ2-1 TRBV7-6 CASSLALREMGEEQFF
TRBJ2-7 TRBV29-1 CSVPLRGEQYF
TRBJ2-7 TRBV29-1 CSAGTAYEQYF
TRBJ1-5 TRBV27 CASSFGTVGNQPQHF
TRBJ2-7 TRBV19 CASSTPMRQGSYEQYF
TRBJ2-7 TRBV5-5 CASSLNEQYF
TRBJ1-2 TRBV7-9 CASNRENYGYTF
TRBJ2-1 TRBV9 CASSVESSRGNEQFF
TRBJ2-7 TRBV30 CAWSLRVGSLVYEQYF
TRBJ2-1 TRBV29-1 CSVPENEQFF
TRBJ2-1 TRBV19 CASRLAESTEQFF
TRBJ2-7 TRBV4-1 CASSRGQGSYEQYF
TRBJ2-2 TRBV4-2 CASSQEAGLNTGELFF
TRBJ2-3 TRBV11-2 CASSLVIWADTDTQYF
TRBJ2-6 TRBV13 CASSLEGSGANVLTF
TRBJ2-1 TRBV29-1 CSVEDLRLAVKGNEQFF
TRBJ1-5 TRBV4-2 CASSQERGQPQHF
TRBJ2-1 TRBV6-5 CASSLVGTSVEQFF
TRBJ1-2 TRBV10-2 CASSESYYGYTF
TRBJ2-3 TRBV6-4 CASSELAGTGSTDTQYF
TRBJ2-1 TRBV29-1 CSVDSGNEQLF
TRBJ2-1 TRBV7-9 CASSPGTFNEQFF
TRBJ2-1 TRBV7-6 CASSLDGLGNEQFF
TRBJ2-7 TRBV7-2 CASSRTGYEQYF
TRBJ2-7 TRBV2 CASSEEGPLYEQYF
TRBJ1-2 TRBV4-1 CASSQDMAVNYGYTF
TRBJ2-7 TRBV7-9 CASSSTNYEQYF